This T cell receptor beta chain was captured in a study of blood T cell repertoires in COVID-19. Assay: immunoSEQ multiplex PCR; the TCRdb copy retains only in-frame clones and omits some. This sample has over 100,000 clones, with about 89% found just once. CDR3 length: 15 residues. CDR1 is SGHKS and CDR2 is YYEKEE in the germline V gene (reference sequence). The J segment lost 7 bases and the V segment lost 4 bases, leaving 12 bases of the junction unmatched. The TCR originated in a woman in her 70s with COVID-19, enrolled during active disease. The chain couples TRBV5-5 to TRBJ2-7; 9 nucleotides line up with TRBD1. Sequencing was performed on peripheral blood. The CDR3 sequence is CASSLSPGQGGEQYF. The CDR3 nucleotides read TGTGCCAGCAGCCTCTCCCCGGGACAGGGTGGGGAGCAGTACTTC. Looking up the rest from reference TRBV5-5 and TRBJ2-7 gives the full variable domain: DAGVTQSPTHLIKTRGQQVTLRCSPISGHKSVSWYQQVLGQGPQFIFQYYEKEERGRGNFPDRFSARQFPNYSSELNVNALLLGDSALYLCASSLSPGQGGEQYFGPGTRLTVT.